A selection of T cell receptor beta chains follows, all from one sample in a study of Ad26.COV2.S vaccination and SARS-CoV-2 variants. Clones were sequenced by immunoSEQ multiplex PCR, and TCRdb holds only the in-frame ones, with some missing. The sample includes about 680,000 clones, more than 80% of them seen just once. Sample: peripheral blood, taken in a trial of Ad26.COV2.S vaccine versus placebo. The source of these receptors is a person between 18 and 65 years old who received the Ad26.COV2.S COVID-19 vaccine or a placebo. CDR3s include the opening cysteine and the closing phenylalanine or tryptophan. D genes are given only for firm matches. Clone size is not always given. Where it is, it says once, few, many or a class for expanded clones.

clone_size	v_call	j_call	d_call	cdr3_aa	cdr3_nt
.	TRBV3-1/TRBV3-2	TRBJ1-2	TRBD1	CASSQGLRDRAGYTF	TGTGCCAGCAGCCAAGGTCTCCGGGACAGGGCTGGCTACACCTTC
.	TRBV7-6	TRBJ2-5	TRBD1	CASSFYRGETQYF	TGTGCCAGCAGCTTCTACAGGGGGGAGACCCAGTACTTC
.	TRBV6-5	TRBJ1-2	TRBD1	CASSPRDRGVYGYTF	TGTGCCAGCAGTCCTCGGGACAGGGGAGTCTATGGCTACACCTTC
.	TRBV6-5	TRBJ1-6	.	CASSYILGSNSPLHF	TGTGCCAGCAGTTACATTTTGGGGTCCAATTCACCCCTCCACTTT
.	TRBV7-2	TRBJ2-5	.	CASSPDGAQETQYF	TGTGCCAGCAGCCCCGACGGGGCCCAAGAGACCCAGTACTTC
.	TRBV7-9	TRBJ2-7	TRBD2	CASSFGGARYEQYF	TGTGCCAGCAGCTTCGGGGGGGCTAGATACGAGCAGTACTTC
.	TRBV9	TRBJ1-2	TRBD1	CASSVSGQGYGYTF	TGTGCCAGCAGCGTAAGTGGACAGGGCTATGGCTACACCTTC
few	TRBV6-5	TRBJ1-2	TRBD1	CASTKQGNLGYTF	TGTGCCAGCACCAAACAGGGGAATCTTGGCTACACCTTC
.	TRBV5-5	TRBJ1-5	.	CASSLRNDQPQHF	TGTGCCAGCAGCTTAAGGAATGATCAGCCCCAGCATTTT
.	TRBV10-1	TRBJ2-6	TRBD1	CASSETIPGQGWTGANVLTF	TGCGCCAGCAGTGAGACAATACCGGGACAGGGTTGGACTGGGGCCAACGTCCTGACTTTC
.	TRBV7-2	TRBJ1-1	.	CASSFGGKNTEAFF	TGTGCCAGCAGCTTTGGTGGAAAGAACACTGAAGCTTTCTTT
.	TRBV3-1/TRBV3-2	TRBJ2-5	.	CASSHAGTVSQETQYF	TGTGCCAGCAGCCATGCCGGGACTGTATCTCAAGAGACCCAGTACTTC
.	TRBV5-1	TRBJ2-3	.	CASSDDVDTQYF	TGCGCCAGCAGCGATGATGTAGATACGCAGTATTTT
.	TRBV18	TRBJ2-4	TRBD1	CASTADRGKNIQYF	TGTGCCAGCACCGCGGACAGGGGTAAAAACATTCAGTACTTC
.	TRBV10-1	TRBJ2-7	TRBD1	CASRPRTGSEQYF	TGCGCCAGCAGGCCCCGGACAGGCTCCGAGCAGTACTTC
.	TRBV6-5	TRBJ2-3	.	CASSKNRDSDTQYF	TGTGCCAGCAGTAAGAACAGGGATTCAGATACGCAGTATTTT
.	TRBV6-5	TRBJ1-4	TRBD1	CASRKDRGDEKLFF	TGTGCCAGCAGGAAGGACAGGGGAGATGAAAAACTGTTTTTT
.	TRBV20-1	TRBJ1-2	.	CSAEGAYGYTF	TGCAGTGCGGAGGGAGCCTATGGCTACACCTTC